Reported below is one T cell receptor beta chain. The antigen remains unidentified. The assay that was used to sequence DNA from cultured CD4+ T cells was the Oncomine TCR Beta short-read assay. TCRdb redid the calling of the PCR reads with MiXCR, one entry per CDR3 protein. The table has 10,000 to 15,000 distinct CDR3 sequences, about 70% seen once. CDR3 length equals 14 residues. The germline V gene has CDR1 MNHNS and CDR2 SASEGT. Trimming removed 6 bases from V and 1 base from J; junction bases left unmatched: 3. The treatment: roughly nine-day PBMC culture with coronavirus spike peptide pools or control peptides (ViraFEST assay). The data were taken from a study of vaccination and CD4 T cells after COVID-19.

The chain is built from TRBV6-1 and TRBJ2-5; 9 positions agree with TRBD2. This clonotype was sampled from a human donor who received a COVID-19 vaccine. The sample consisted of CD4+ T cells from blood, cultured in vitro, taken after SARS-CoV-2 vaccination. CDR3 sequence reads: CASRGRGGQETQYF. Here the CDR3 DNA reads TGTGCCAGCAGAGGGCGGGGGGGCCAAGAGACCCAGTACTTC.